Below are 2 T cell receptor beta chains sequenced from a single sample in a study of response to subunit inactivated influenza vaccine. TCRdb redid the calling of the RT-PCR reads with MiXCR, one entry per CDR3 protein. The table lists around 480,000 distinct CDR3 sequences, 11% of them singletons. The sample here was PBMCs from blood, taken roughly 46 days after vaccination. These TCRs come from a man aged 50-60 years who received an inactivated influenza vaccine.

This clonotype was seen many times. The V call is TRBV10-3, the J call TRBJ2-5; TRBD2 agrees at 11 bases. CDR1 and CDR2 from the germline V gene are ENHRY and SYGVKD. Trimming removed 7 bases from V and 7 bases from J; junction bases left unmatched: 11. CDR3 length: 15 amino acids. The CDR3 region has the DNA TGTGCCATCAAAGAACTAGCGGGAGATGAAGGGACCCAGTACTTC. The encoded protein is CAIKELAGDEGTQYF.

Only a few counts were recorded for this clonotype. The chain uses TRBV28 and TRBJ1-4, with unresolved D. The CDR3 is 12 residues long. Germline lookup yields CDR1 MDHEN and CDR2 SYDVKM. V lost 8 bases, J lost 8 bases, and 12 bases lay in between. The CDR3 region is CASSVSWEKLFF. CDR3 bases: TGTGCCAGCTCAGTCAGTTGGGAAAAACTGTTTTTT. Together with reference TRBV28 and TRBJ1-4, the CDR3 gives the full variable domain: DVKVTQSSRYLVKRTGEKVFLECVQDMDHENMFWYRQDPGLGLRLIYFSYDVKMKEKGDIPEGYSVSREKKERFSLILESASTNQTSMYLCASSVSWEKLFFGSGTQLSVL.